Reported below is one T cell receptor (beta chain). The antigen is unknown. Some clones are missing from TCRdb's copy, which holds only in-frame ones; the method was immunoSEQ multiplex PCR. In the table there are 100,000 to 140,000 clones, over 80% of which are singletons. This entry belongs to a study of graft-versus-host responses after intestinal transplantation. On the study more broadly: Following induction with anti-thymocyte globulin, all recipients were given tacrolimus and steroids for about 3 years.

This CDR3 has 11 amino acids. Germline loops: CDR1 LGHNA, CDR2 YNFKEQ. Here the sequenced sample was unstimulated CD4+ T cells sorted from spleen or lymph node cells, taken before transplant. This chain joins TRBV4-2 and TRBJ2-5; D remains unclear. The J call may be in error: the DNA end matches TRBJ2-7 better. The sequence was collected from a human donor who was the organ donor for an intestinal transplant. The CDR3 region is CASSQSYEQYF. The CDR3 DNA is TGTGCCAGCAGCCAGTCCTACGAGCAGTACTTC.